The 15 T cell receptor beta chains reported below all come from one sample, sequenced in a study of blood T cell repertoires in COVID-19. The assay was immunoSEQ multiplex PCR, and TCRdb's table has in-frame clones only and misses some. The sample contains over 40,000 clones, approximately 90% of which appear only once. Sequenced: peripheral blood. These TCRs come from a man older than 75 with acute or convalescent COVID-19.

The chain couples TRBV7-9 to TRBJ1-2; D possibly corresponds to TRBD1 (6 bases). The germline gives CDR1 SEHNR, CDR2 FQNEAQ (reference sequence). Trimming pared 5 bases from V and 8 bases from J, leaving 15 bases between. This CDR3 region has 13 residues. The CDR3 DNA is TGTGCCAGCAGCCTCGGGACAACCTACGGCTACACCTTC. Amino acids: CASSLGTTYGYTF. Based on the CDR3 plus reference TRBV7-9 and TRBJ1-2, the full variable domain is DTGVSQNPRHKITKRGQNVTFRCDPISEHNRLYWYRQTLGQGPEFLTYFQNEAQLEKSRLLSDRFSAERPKGSFSTLEIQRTEQGDSAMYLCASSLGTTYGYTFGSGTRLTVV.

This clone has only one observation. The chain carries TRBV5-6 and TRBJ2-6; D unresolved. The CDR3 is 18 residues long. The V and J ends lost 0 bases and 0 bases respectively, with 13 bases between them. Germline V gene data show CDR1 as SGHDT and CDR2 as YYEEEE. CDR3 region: CASSLAGISFSGANVLTF. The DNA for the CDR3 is TGTGCCAGCAGCTTGGCAGGCATATCCTTCTCTGGGGCCAACGTCCTGACTTTC.

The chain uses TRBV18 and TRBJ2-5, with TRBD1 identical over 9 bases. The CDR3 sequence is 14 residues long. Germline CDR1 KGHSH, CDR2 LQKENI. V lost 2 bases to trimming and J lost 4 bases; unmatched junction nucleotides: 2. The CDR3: CASSPGQGLETQYF. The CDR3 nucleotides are TGTGCCAGCTCACCAGGACAGGGGCTAGAGACCCAGTACTTC.

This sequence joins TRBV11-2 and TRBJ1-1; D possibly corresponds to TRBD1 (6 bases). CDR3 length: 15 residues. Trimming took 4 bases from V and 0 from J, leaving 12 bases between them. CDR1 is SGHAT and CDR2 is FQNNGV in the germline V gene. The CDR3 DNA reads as TGTGCCAGCAGCTCCCCGGCAGGGGTGAACACTGAAGCTTTCTTT. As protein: CASSSPAGVNTEAFF.

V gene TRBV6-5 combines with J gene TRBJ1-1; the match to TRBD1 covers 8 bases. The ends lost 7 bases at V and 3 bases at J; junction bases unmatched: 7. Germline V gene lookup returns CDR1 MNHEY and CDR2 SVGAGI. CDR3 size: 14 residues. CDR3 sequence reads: CASKQDRGDTEAFF. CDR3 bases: TGTGCCAGCAAACAAGACAGGGGCGACACTGAAGCTTTCTTT.

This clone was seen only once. The CDR3 sequence: CASSEAGTGSNEQFF. CDR3 nucleotides: TGTGCCAGCAGTGAAGCGGGGACAGGGAGCAATGAGCAGTTCTTC. The J gene is TRBJ2-1, the V gene TRBV2; TRBD1 matches at 9 bases. This CDR3 is 15 amino acids long. Germline trimming cut 0 bases from V and 6 bases from J; bases unmatched to any gene: 3. Per germline, CDR1 SNHLY and CDR2 FYNNEI.

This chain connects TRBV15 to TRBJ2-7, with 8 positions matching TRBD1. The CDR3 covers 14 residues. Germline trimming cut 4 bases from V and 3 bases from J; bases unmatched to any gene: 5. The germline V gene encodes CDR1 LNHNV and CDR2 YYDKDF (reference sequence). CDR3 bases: TGTGCCACCAGCACCCCGGACAGGGACTACGAGCAGTACTTC. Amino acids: CATSTPDRDYEQYF.

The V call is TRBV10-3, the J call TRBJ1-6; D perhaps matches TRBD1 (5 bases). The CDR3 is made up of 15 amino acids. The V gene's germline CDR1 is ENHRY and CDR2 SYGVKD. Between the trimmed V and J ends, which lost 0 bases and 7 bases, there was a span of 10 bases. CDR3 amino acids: CAISESAGGNSPLHF. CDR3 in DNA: TGTGCCATCAGTGAGTCGGCCGGGGGAAATTCACCCCTCCACTTT.

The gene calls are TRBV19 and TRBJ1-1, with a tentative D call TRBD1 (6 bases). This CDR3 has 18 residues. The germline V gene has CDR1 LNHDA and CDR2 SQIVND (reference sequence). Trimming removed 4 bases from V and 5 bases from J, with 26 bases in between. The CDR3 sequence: CASSRTDRYRGMGTEAFF. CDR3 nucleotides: TGTGCCAGTAGTAGAACCGACAGGTACCGTGGGATGGGGACTGAAGCTTTCTTT.

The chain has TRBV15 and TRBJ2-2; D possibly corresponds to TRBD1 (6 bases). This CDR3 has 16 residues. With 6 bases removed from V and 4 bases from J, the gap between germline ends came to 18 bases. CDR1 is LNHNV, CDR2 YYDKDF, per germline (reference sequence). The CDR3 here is CATSISPGDPTGELFF. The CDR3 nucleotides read TGTGCCACCAGTATAAGTCCAGGGGACCCCACCGGGGAGCTGTTTTTT.

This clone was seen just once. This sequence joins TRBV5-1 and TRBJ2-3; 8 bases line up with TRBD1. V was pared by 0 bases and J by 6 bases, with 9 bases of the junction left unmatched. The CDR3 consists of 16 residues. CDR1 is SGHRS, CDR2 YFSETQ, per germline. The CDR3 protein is CASSLAQGALLDTQYF. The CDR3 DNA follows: TGCGCCAGCAGCTTGGCTCAGGGGGCGCTCCTGGATACGCAGTATTTT.

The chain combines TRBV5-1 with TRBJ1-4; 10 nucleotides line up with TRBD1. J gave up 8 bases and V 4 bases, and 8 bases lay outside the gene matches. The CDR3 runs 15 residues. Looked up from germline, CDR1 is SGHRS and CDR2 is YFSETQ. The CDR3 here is CASSVLGQGNEKLFF. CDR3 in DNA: TGCGCCAGCAGCGTGTTGGGACAGGGGAACGAAAAACTGTTTTTT.

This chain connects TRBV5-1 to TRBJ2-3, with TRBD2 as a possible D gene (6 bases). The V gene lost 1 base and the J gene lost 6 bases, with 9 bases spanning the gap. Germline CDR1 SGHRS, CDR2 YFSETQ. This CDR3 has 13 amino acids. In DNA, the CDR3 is TGCGCCAGCAGCTTGATTGGGGGGGATACGCAGTATTTT. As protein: CASSLIGGDTQYF. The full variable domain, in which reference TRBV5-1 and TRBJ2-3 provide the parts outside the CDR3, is KAGVTQTPRYLIKTRGQQVTLSCSPISGHRSVSWYQQTPGQGLQFLFEYFSETQRNKGNFPGRFSGRQFSNSRSEMNVSTLELGDSALYLCASSLIGGDTQYFGPGTRLTVL.

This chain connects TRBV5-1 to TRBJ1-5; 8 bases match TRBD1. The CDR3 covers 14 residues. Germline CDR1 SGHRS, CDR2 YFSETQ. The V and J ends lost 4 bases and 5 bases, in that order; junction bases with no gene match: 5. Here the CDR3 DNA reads TGCGCCAGCAGCAGAGGACAGGGCGATCAGCCCCAGCATTTT. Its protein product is CASSRGQGDQPQHF. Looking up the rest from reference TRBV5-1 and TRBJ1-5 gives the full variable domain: KAGVTQTPRYLIKTRGQQVTLSCSPISGHRSVSWYQQTPGQGLQFLFEYFSETQRNKGNFPGRFSGRQFSNSRSEMNVSTLELGDSALYLCASSRGQGDQPQHFGDGTRLSIL.

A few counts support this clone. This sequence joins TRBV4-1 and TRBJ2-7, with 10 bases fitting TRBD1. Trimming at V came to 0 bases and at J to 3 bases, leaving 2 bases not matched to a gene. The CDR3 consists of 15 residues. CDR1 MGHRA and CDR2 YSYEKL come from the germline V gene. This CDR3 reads CASSQEGTGVYEQYF. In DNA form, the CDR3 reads TGCGCCAGCAGCCAAGAGGGGACAGGGGTCTACGAGCAGTACTTC.